This passage covers 10 T cell receptor beta chains from one sample sequenced in a study of T cell responses to AZD1222 COVID-19 vaccine. The protocol was immunoSEQ multiplex PCR, while the TCRdb copy is restricted to in-frame clones and leaves out a portion. Among around 130,000 clones listed, roughly 92% were seen once. The sample here was peripheral blood, taken 28 days after the second AZD1222 dose. The receptor source for this set is an adult who received the AZD1222 COVID-19 vaccine.

This clone is categorized as medium-sized (0.01 to 0.1%). V usage is TRBV5-1 and J usage is TRBJ1-6; 8 bases fit TRBD1. The CDR3 is 15 residues long. The trim removed 2 bases at V and 9 bases at J, leaving 7 bases unmatched. Germline V gene data show CDR1 as SGHRS and CDR2 as YFSETQ. In nucleotides, the CDR3 is TGCGCCAGCAGCTTAGGACAGGGTGGTAGTTCACCCCTCCACTTT. It translates to CASSLGQGGSSPLHF.

The rearrangement uses TRBV6-5 and TRBJ2-1, with 11 bases matching TRBD2. The germline gives CDR1 MNHEY, CDR2 SVGAGI. The CDR3 runs to 16 residues. J lost 7 bases, V lost 2 bases, and 7 bases had no gene match. The chain's CDR3 is CASSYIAGGPLNEQFF. The CDR3 DNA follows: TGTGCCAGCAGTTACATAGCGGGAGGGCCTTTGAATGAGCAGTTCTTC.

This clone was seen only once. V is TRBV6-5 and J is TRBJ1-2; maybe TRBD1 (5 bases). Trimming shortened V by 4 bases and J by 3 bases, and 6 bases separated the two germline ends. Per the germline V gene, CDR1 is MNHEY and CDR2 is SVGAGI. The CDR3 has 12 amino acids. DNA for the CDR3: TGTGCCAGCAGTTCGGGGGACTATGGCTACACCTTC. Its protein is CASSSGDYGYTF.

V usage is TRBV18 and J usage is TRBJ2-2; D remains unclear. The V gene's germline CDR1 is KGHSH and CDR2 LQKENI. V was trimmed by 2 bases and J by 6 bases, leaving 7 bases between them. There are 13 residues in the CDR3. The CDR3 spells CASSPIGPGELFF. CDR3 in DNA: TGTGCCAGCTCACCAATAGGGCCCGGGGAGCTGTTTTTT.

This chain connects TRBV30 to TRBJ2-7, with D unclear. V lost 5 bases and J 2 bases, leaving 13 bases between the germline ends. Germline V gene data show CDR1 as GTSNPN and CDR2 as SVGIG (reference sequence). CDR3 size: 13 residues. The CDR3 reads CAWLGRTPYEQYF. As DNA, the CDR3 is TGTGCCTGGCTAGGACGGACGCCCTACGAGCAGTACTTC.

The chain has TRBV20-1 and TRBJ1-6; no definite D call. Looked up from germline, CDR1 is DFQATT and CDR2 is SNEGSKA (reference sequence). The CDR3 runs to 13 residues. V lost 6 bases, J lost 7 bases, and 13 bases lay in between. This CDR3 reads CSASVGINSPLHF. The CDR3 DNA sequence: TGCAGTGCCAGTGTGGGGATCAATTCACCCCTCCACTTT.

V is TRBV6-2 or TRBV6-3 and J is TRBJ1-1; TRBD1 is a possible D gene (6 bases). Between the trimmed V and J ends, which lost 5 bases and 2 bases, there was a span of 9 bases. Germline V lookup: CDR1 MNHEY, CDR2 SVGEGT. The CDR3 has 13 amino acids. CDR3 DNA sequence: TGTGCCAGCAGTCAGGGGCTCAACACTGAAGCTTTCTTT. This gives the protein CASSQGLNTEAFF.

The J gene is TRBJ2-2, the V gene TRBV28, with TRBD1 as a possible D gene (5 bases). V shed 10 bases and J shed 5 bases, with 11 bases lying between them. CDR1 is MDHEN, CDR2 SYDVKM, per germline. The CDR3 spans 12 residues. DNA of the CDR3: TGTGCCATCTTAGGGGTGACCGGGGAGCTGTTTTTT. Amino acid sequence: CAILGVTGELFF.

This clone was recorded once. The chain uses TRBV15 and TRBJ2-7; 10 bases agree with TRBD1. The junction had 7 bases not matched to a gene; V was cut back by 0 bases and J by 2 bases. In germline, CDR1 is LNHNV, CDR2 YYDKDF (reference sequence). The CDR3 length is 17 residues. The CDR3 DNA sequence: TGTGCCACCAGCAGAGATCCGGGACAGGGGCCAACCTACGAGCAGTACTTC. The encoded protein is CATSRDPGQGPTYEQYF.

The V gene is TRBV5-5, the J gene TRBJ1-5, with 9 positions matching TRBD1. The length of the CDR3 is 14 residues. The junction had 3 bases not matched to a gene; V was cut back by 2 bases and J by 6 bases. Per germline, CDR1 SGHKS and CDR2 YYEKEE (reference sequence). CDR3 sequence: CASSFGQGSQPQHF. The CDR3 DNA is TGTGCCAGCAGCTTCGGACAGGGGAGTCAGCCCCAGCATTTT.